The T cell receptor (beta chain) described here comes from a study of cytomegalovirus exposure and HLA in healthy donors. Study-wide results and limits: Under in vitro conditions, three CMV-associated chains were confirmed as specific for CMV antigens. Some 150 TCR beta chains were listed as cytomegalovirus-associated.

Deletions cut 5 bases from V and 15 bases from J, with 17 bases between. The CDR3 is 12 amino acids. Germline V gene sequence: CDR1 MNHEY, CDR2 SVGAGI. Concerning this clone: The target antigen is unknown.

This PCR relied on a set of 60 Vbeta primers and 13 Jbeta primers. Clones were sequenced by immunoSEQ multiplex PCR, and TCRdb holds only the in-frame ones, with some missing. The profile shows 150,000 to 200,000 clones, about 79% of them singletons. The sequence came from a man aged 18 to 29 in good health and CMV-seronegative. Sequenced sample: PBMCs. The chain uses TRBV6-5 and TRBJ2-1; possible D gene TRBD1, 5 bases. This CDR3 reads CASSTRTSRAFF. In DNA form, the CDR3 reads TGTGCCAGCAGTACGAGGACATCTCGAGCGTTCTTC.